These T cell receptor beta chains were read from a single sample in a study of identifying expanded T cells in peripheral blood. The assay was immunoSEQ multiplex PCR, and TCRdb's table has in-frame clones only and misses some. The sample records about 94,000 clones, roughly 86% being singletons. The sequenced material came from blood. Source of these receptors: a person aged 18-69 years in good health. Each CDR3 is given with its conserved first and last residue. The D gene is left open where the match is weak. Where a row states a size, it is once, few, many or the class of an expanded clone; other rows omit it.

J: TRBJ2-5; D: NA; size: NA; V: TRBV27; DNA: TGTGCCAGCCGAAGTTTGGGGGGGGCCGGGGAGACCCAGTACTTC; CDR3: CASRSLGGAGETQYF
J: TRBJ2-7; D: NA; size: NA; V: TRBV5-4; DNA: TGTGCCAGCAGCTTGGTCGGACAGAGGACCTACGAGCAGTACTTC; CDR3: CASSLVGQRTYEQYF
J: TRBJ1-1; D: NA; size: NA; V: TRBV11-1; DNA: TGTGCCAGCAGCAGCAGGGTTGGGGGAGCTGAAGCTTTCTTT; CDR3: CASSSRVGGAEAFF
J: TRBJ1-1; D: NA; size: NA; V: TRBV30; DNA: TGTGCCTGGAGCACCTCTCGGGTAGTTTCTTCCCCTGAAGCTTTCTTT; CDR3: CAWSTSRVVSSPEAFF
J: TRBJ1-2; D: NA; size: NA; V: TRBV28; DNA: TGTGCCAGCAGTTTGTTCGCTGAGACCCGGGGTGGCTACACCTTC; CDR3: CASSLFAETRGGYTF
J: TRBJ1-1; D: TRBD1; size: NA; V: TRBV29-1; DNA: TGCAGCGCCTGGACAGGGCAGGGGACTGAAGCTTTCTTT; CDR3: CSAWTGQGTEAFF
J: TRBJ2-7; D: NA; size: once; V: TRBV6-6; DNA: TGTGCCAGCAGTTACAGGGCTTTAGTCTACGAGCAGTACTTC; CDR3: CASSYRALVYEQYF
J: TRBJ2-1; D: NA; size: NA; V: TRBV7-9; DNA: TGTGCCAGCAGCCCATCCGTTCGGGCTTCCCACCAAAGCTACAATGAGCAGTTCTTC; CDR3: CASSPSVRASHQSYNEQFF
J: TRBJ2-3; D: TRBD2; size: NA; V: TRBV27; DNA: TGTGCCAGCAGTACAGCTAGCGGGGAGGTCGATACGCAGTATTTT; CDR3: CASSTASGEVDTQYF
J: TRBJ1-2; D: NA; size: NA; V: TRBV11-2; DNA: TGTGCCAGCAGCTTAGAAGGGGGGCGCTCTGGCTACACCTTC; CDR3: CASSLEGGRSGYTF
J: TRBJ2-5; D: TRBD2; size: once; V: TRBV9; DNA: TGTGCCAGCAGCCCTCGACTAGCGGGGGGGCAAGAGACCCAGTACTTC; CDR3: CASSPRLAGGQETQYF
J: TRBJ1-6; D: TRBD1; size: NA; V: TRBV4-3; DNA: TGCGCCAGCAGCCAAGGGACAGGGGGATCCAATTCACCCCTCCACTTT; CDR3: CASSQGTGGSNSPLHF
J: TRBJ1-1; D: NA; size: few; V: TRBV5-1; DNA: TGCGCCAGCAGCTCCCATGGAGACACTGAAGCTTTCTTT; CDR3: CASSSHGDTEAFF
J: TRBJ2-6; D: NA; size: once; V: TRBV7-3; DNA: TGTGCCAGCAGCTCAGGACCGATCTCTGGGGCCAACGTCCTGACTTTC; CDR3: CASSSGPISGANVLTF
J: TRBJ2-2; D: TRBD2; size: once; V: TRBV13; DNA: TGTGCCAGCAGCTGGACTAGCGGGAGGGCCAGGGCGAACACCGGGGAGCTGTTTTTT; CDR3: CASSWTSGRARANTGELFF
J: TRBJ1-1; D: NA; size: NA; V: TRBV19; DNA: TGTGCCAGTAGGCTACAGTTTGAAGCTTTCTTT; CDR3: CASRLQFEAFF
J: TRBJ2-7; D: NA; size: once; V: TRBV6-5; DNA: TGTGCCAGCAGTGTGAAAGGGGATTTCTCGATCGAGCAGTACTTC; CDR3: CASSVKGDFSIEQYF
J: TRBJ1-2; D: NA; size: NA; V: TRBV18; DNA: TGTGCCAGCTCATTATTTCCTGGATCTTCGGGGGCTAACTATGGCTACACCTTC; CDR3: CASSLFPGSSGANYGYTF